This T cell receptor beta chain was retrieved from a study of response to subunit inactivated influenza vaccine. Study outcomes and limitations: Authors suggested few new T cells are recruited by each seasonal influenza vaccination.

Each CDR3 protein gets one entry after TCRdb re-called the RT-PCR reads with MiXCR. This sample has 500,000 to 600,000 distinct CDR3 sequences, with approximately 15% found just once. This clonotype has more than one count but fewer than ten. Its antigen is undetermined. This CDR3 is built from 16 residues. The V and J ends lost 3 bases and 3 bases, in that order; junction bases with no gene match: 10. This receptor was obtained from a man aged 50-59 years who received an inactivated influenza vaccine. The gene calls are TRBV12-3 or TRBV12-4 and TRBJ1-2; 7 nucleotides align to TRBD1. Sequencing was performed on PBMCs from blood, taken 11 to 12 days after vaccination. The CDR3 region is CASSFGPLGQDYGYTF. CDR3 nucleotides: TGTGCCAGCAGTTTTGGGCCCCTTGGACAGGACTATGGCTACACCTTC.